Reported below is one T cell receptor beta chain. Its antigen remains undetermined. The record has no base qualities; no much larger clone is one base away. V loses 0 bases at its end and J loses 8 bases; junction bases beyond the gene matches: 11. The CDR3 runs 16 amino acids, cysteine and phenylalanine included. The entry retains the CDR3 DNA only, 48 bases that are in frame from base 1. For CDR1 and CDR2, the germline V gene lists LGHNA and YSLEER. The record originates from a study of blood T cell repertoires in COVID-19 (dated by TCRdb to 2020 to 2022). Study-wide context: Samples from collaborators originated in the United States, Italy and Spain and spanned both the acute and convalescent phases of COVID-19. The prospective study material was composed of cDNA or gDNA derived from T cells, B-cell-depleted T cells, or PBMCs. Deeply sampled blood TCRbeta repertoires from subjects exposed to, actively infected with, or recovered from COVID-19 were included in the dataset. A freely available public database, intended as a resource for researchers studying the immune response to SARS-CoV-2, is where the repertoires were released. Samples came from the ongoing ImmuneRACE study (first 160 participants) plus 1,254 subjects from 6 global collaborators. Sample metadata almost always included a de-identified subject ID, COVID-19 status, age in years and sex. Where available, HLA class I and class II types were taken from metadata supplied by the sample provider and were not determined by assay-based typing. Summary of the overall study and its limitations: How much clinical and demographic metadata was included differed by source and by participant, and the metadata was provided uncurated.

One collaborating source in Seattle enrolled patients during active infection and followed them longitudinally through the course of disease. Whole blood was collected in K2EDTA tubes by collaborating institutions according to the institutions' own protocols. Collaborator samples were shipped for TCRbeta analysis as frozen whole blood, isolated PBMCs, or DNA extracted from either sample type. TCRbeta CDR3 regions were amplified from genomic DNA using the immunoSEQ Assay, a bias-controlled multiplex PCR. Concerning the study's data processing: Nucleated cell counts per sample were estimated from amplification of reference gene primers within the assay. To quantify the absolute abundance of each unique TCRbeta CDR3 rearrangement, sequence reads were collapsed and filtered. For each sample, productive Simpson clonality was calculated by taking the square root of Simpson's diversity index across productive rearrangements. Drawn from immuneACCESS, this table holds only the in-frame rearrangements with V and J called that TCRdb kept. Clones are partly lost; checked studies trace under half to an unresolved V gene and leave the rest unexplained. V and J calls and clone size are copied from that table; D and trimming were computed from the DNA. This sample has roughly 410,000 clones in its table, and 70% to 90% of those were observed once. Roughly 1.4% of the sample comes from the top ten.

The chain joins TRBV4-3 to TRBJ1-2; TRBD1 agrees with 8 junctional bases. This clonotype was sampled from a woman aged 40 to 55 with COVID-19, enrolled during active disease. Sequencing was carried out using peripheral blood. The CDR3 corresponds to CASSQDTGGLLYGYTF. The DNA reads as follows: TGCGCCAGCAGCCAAGATACAGGGGGACTGCTCTACGGCTACACCTTC.